These T cell receptor beta chains were read from a single sample in a study of CD8 T cells in ankylosing spondylitis. TCRdb recomputed calls from the 5' RACE reads with MiXCR, one row per CDR3 protein. The sample records 200,000 or so distinct CDR3 sequences, over 10% being singletons. The sample consisted of blood, either unsorted or a sorted T cell fraction (not recorded which). The receptors were gathered from a female donor with ankylosing spondylitis or in good health (not recorded which). CDR3s include the opening cysteine and the closing phenylalanine or tryptophan. Fields, in order: D gene, J gene, clone size, V gene, CDR3 DNA, CDR3 protein. The D gene is left open where the match is weak. Clone size, where shown, is once, few, many, or a class for clones that have expanded.

TRBD2 | TRBJ2-1 | few | TRBV12-3/TRBV12-4 | TGTGCCAGCAGGCAGACTAGCGGGAGCTCCAATGAGCAGTTCTTC | CASRQTSGSSNEQFF
TRBD1 | TRBJ2-3 | many | TRBV18 | TGTGCCAGCTCTGACAGGGGCTCCACAGATACGCAGTATTTT | CASSDRGSTDTQYF
NA | TRBJ2-3 | many | TRBV4-1 | TGCGCCAGCAGCCAATCGGGGTGGGACACAGATACGCAGTATTTT | CASSQSGWDTDTQYF
NA | TRBJ1-4 | NA | TRBV7-9 | TGTGCCAGCAGCAAAGACTACGGGATAACTAATGAAAAACTGTTTTTT | CASSKDYGITNEKLFF
TRBD1 | TRBJ2-7 | NA | TRBV5-1 | TGCGCCAGCAGCCTAGGACAGGCGTTAGGCTACGAGCAGTACTTC | CASSLGQALGYEQYF
NA | TRBJ2-2 | many | TRBV29-1 | TGCAGCGTTGAGGCGACCGGGGAGCTGTTTTTT | CSVEATGELFF
NA | TRBJ2-1 | many | TRBV4-3 | TGCGCCAGCAGCCCCGGATTGAACCCCGTAAACTACAATGAGCAGTTCTTC | CASSPGLNPVNYNEQFF
NA | TRBJ2-2 | many | TRBV20-1 | TGCAGTGCTAGGGTAGCCAACGCCGGGGAGCTGTTTTTT | CSARVANAGELFF
TRBD1 | TRBJ2-2 | many | TRBV6-5 | TGTGCCAGCAGATTACAGGGGTCCGGGGAGCTGTTTTTT | CASRLQGSGELFF
TRBD1 | TRBJ1-1 | many | TRBV4-1 | TGCGCCAGCAGCCCCACCGTAGACAGGGTAATTATGAACACTGAAGCTTTCTTT | CASSPTVDRVIMNTEAFF
NA | TRBJ2-1 | many | TRBV30 | TGTGCCCAAAGTCAGGCGGATGAGCAGTTCTTC | CAQSQADEQFF
NA | TRBJ2-6 | few | TRBV18 | TGTGCCAGCTCACCAGGACAGACTGGGGCCAACGTCCTGACTTTC | CASSPGQTGANVLTF
NA | TRBJ1-1 | few | TRBV7-9 | TGTGCCAGCAGCTCGGGGAGCGCGAACACTGAAGCTTTCTTT | CASSSGSANTEAFF
NA | TRBJ1-1 | NA | TRBV5-1 | TGCGCCAGCAGCGAGGGGAGGGGTGCTTTCTTT | CASSEGRGAFF
NA | TRBJ2-1 | few | TRBV5-1 | TGCGCCAGCAGCTTTAATAGCGTCTACAATGAGCAGTTCTTC | CASSFNSVYNEQFF
NA | TRBJ2-3 | many | TRBV18 | TGTGCCAGCAGCCCAAGCACAGATACGCAGTATTTT | CASSPSTDTQYF
NA | TRBJ1-4 | many | TRBV9 | TGTGCCAGCACCGGAGATGGGGCCGAAAATGAAAAACTGTTTTTT | CASTGDGAENEKLFF
NA | TRBJ2-7 | NA | TRBV12-3/TRBV12-4 | TGTGCCAGCAGTTGGGGACGGACCTCCTACGAGCAGTACTTC | CASSWGRTSYEQYF
TRBD1 | TRBJ2-1 | NA | TRBV18 | TGTGCCAGCTCACCTCGTAACCGGGACAGGGGTGTCAATGAGCAGTTCTTC | CASSPRNRDRGVNEQFF
TRBD1 | TRBJ1-5 | NA | TRBV7-2 | TGTGCCAGCAGCCTACAACAGGGGGCCGATCAGCCCCAGCATTTT | CASSLQQGADQPQHF
NA | TRBJ1-1 | many | TRBV29-1 | TGCAGCGTTGAAGACAGGGGATGGGGCGCTTTCTTT | CSVEDRGWGAFF
NA | TRBJ2-7 | many | TRBV21-1 | TGTGCCAGCAGCAAAGCGCTCAGGCCCTCCTACGAGCAGTACTTC | CASSKALRPSYEQYF
TRBD2 | TRBJ2-5 | few | TRBV11-2 | TGTGCCAGCAGCTGGGGACTAGCGGGGGAGACCCAGTACTTC | CASSWGLAGETQYF
TRBD2 | TRBJ2-5 | many | TRBV15 | TGTGCCACCAGCAGAGTACTAGCGGAAGAGACCCAGTACTTC | CATSRVLAEETQYF
TRBD1 | TRBJ1-5 | many | TRBV10-3 | TGTGCCATCAGTGGGGACAGGGGTAATCAGCCCCAGCATTTT | CAISGDRGNQPQHF
NA | TRBJ2-7 | NA | TRBV5-1 | TGCGCCAGCAGCTTGGCCGGGCGGGCCGGTTCTTCCGAGCAGTACTTC | CASSLAGRAGSSEQYF